This is a list of T cell receptor beta chains from one sample in a study of cytomegalovirus exposure and HLA in healthy donors. Clones were read by immunoSEQ multiplex PCR, and TCRdb kept only the in-frame ones, dropping some. This sample has 150,000 to 200,000 clones, with more than 65% found just once. Sequenced: PBMCs. All receptors come from a woman younger than 45 in good health and CMV-seronegative. The CDR3 runs from the conserved cysteine through the conserved F or W. Clone size appears in some rows only: once, few, many, or a class for an expanded clone.

v_gene: TRBV4-3
j_gene: TRBJ1-5
abundance: .
CDR3aa: CASSQAGGDQPQHF

v_gene: TRBV13
j_gene: TRBJ1-2
abundance: .
CDR3aa: CASSLGQGWYGYTF

v_gene: TRBV5-1
j_gene: TRBJ1-4
abundance: .
CDR3aa: CASSGGQGNEKLFF

v_gene: TRBV6-1
j_gene: TRBJ2-6
abundance: .
CDR3aa: CASSGRSGANVLTF

v_gene: TRBV27
j_gene: TRBJ1-5
abundance: .
CDR3aa: CASSTRGAWQPQHF

v_gene: TRBV5-1
j_gene: TRBJ1-2
abundance: .
CDR3aa: CASSIGTGGAIQGYTF

v_gene: TRBV10-3
j_gene: TRBJ1-5
abundance: .
CDR3aa: CAISLGSSDQPQHF

v_gene: TRBV7-2
j_gene: TRBJ1-2
abundance: .
CDR3aa: CASSLLGVEGYTF

v_gene: TRBV2
j_gene: TRBJ2-1
abundance: .
CDR3aa: CASSERASRIYNEQFF

v_gene: TRBV11-2
j_gene: TRBJ2-7
abundance: .
CDR3aa: CASSLFGGIKDEQYF

v_gene: TRBV2
j_gene: TRBJ1-2
abundance: .
CDR3aa: CASSPTVPGGDYGYTF

v_gene: TRBV9
j_gene: TRBJ1-6
abundance: .
CDR3aa: CASSRTTGRRDSPLHF

v_gene: TRBV19
j_gene: TRBJ1-3
abundance: .
CDR3aa: CASRQGAGNTIYF

v_gene: TRBV7-3
j_gene: TRBJ2-1
abundance: .
CDR3aa: CASSSPSGGDNEQFF

v_gene: TRBV4-1
j_gene: TRBJ1-1
abundance: .
CDR3aa: CASSQGREWGAEAFF

v_gene: TRBV11-1
j_gene: TRBJ1-4
abundance: once
CDR3aa: CASRRTRLSDEKLFF

v_gene: TRBV2
j_gene: TRBJ1-2
abundance: .
CDR3aa: CASSGTGFGYGYTF

v_gene: TRBV28
j_gene: TRBJ1-2
abundance: .
CDR3aa: CASSTQGYGYTF

v_gene: TRBV5-6
j_gene: TRBJ2-7
abundance: .
CDR3aa: CASSFGGQGPYEQYF

v_gene: TRBV9
j_gene: TRBJ2-5
abundance: .
CDR3aa: CASSVAPGVMETQYF

v_gene: TRBV7-2
j_gene: TRBJ2-1
abundance: few
CDR3aa: CASSLTTSGVNNEQFF

v_gene: TRBV10-2
j_gene: TRBJ1-5
abundance: .
CDR3aa: CASSETTGVFQPQHF

v_gene: TRBV6-5
j_gene: TRBJ1-2
abundance: few
CDR3aa: CASSYGGGFGYTF

v_gene: TRBV6-1
j_gene: TRBJ2-7
abundance: few
CDR3aa: CASSGGESSYEQYF